This TCR beta chain derives from a study of T-cell memory formation after mild COVID-19. At the level of the study: The study found TCR clusters largely donor specific.

V was clipped by 1 base and J by 1 base; unmatched bases: 4. The CDR3 is 16 amino acids. Germline CDR1 MNHNY, CDR2 SVGAGI (reference sequence). The study's findings and limits: Most CD4+ clones that shrank were in CM and EM, while CD8+ ones turned up in EMRA.

Amplification by 5'RACE using constant-segment primers produced TCR alpha and TCR beta cDNA libraries that carried sample barcodes and UMIs. TCRdb re-called the 5' RACE reads with MiXCR, one entry per CDR3 protein. The sample consists of 50,000 to 70,000 distinct CDR3 sequences, more than 9% of them appearing once. The table lists this clonotype with a few counts. What it recognizes is unknown. This chain links TRBV6-6 with TRBJ2-3; TRBD1 matches 8 bases. Sequencing was carried out using PBMCs or a T cell subset sorted from them (not recorded which). The TCR comes from a man between 18 and 35 years old who had mild COVID-19 (a few samples of this study predate the infection). Cell type and time point are not known. The CDR3 nucleotides read TGTGCCAGCAGTTACTTTCACAGGGGGGGCACAGATACGCAGTATTTT. Protein: CASSYFHRGGTDTQYF.